The clone carrying this TCR beta chain was seen only a few times. Its antigen is unidentified. TCRdb's copy holds only in-frame clones and misses some; the assay was immunoSEQ multiplex PCR. Altogether about 140,000 clones are present, approximately 90% being singletons, with the ten largest covering roughly 3.9%. This record belongs to a study of T cell responses to AZD1222 COVID-19 vaccine. Study-wide results and limits: Reports indicate that nearly half of spike-specific TCRs are directed at unmutated variant regions. It was only a handful of AZD1222 recipients who were seropositive at baseline. The sample set comprised mostly white British donors with more females, and clonal diversity was possibly underestimated. Sampled repertoires all dated from after the peak T cell response.

V was trimmed by 6 bases and J by 4 bases, leaving 10 bases between them. This CDR3 spans 12 amino acids. Germline V gene lookup returns CDR1 LNHDA and CDR2 SQIVND (reference sequence). The chain is built from TRBV19 and TRBJ2-7; maybe TRBD1 (6 bases). Sequences were derived from peripheral blood, sampled 28 days after the second AZD1222 dose. This TCR derives from an adult who received the AZD1222 COVID-19 vaccine. CDR3 DNA sequence: TGTGCCAGTAGAGGACAGCGGTACGAGCAGTACTTC. Translated: CASRGQRYEQYF.